This TCR beta chain stems from a study of PD-L1 blockade in urothelial cancer. The assay was immunoSEQ multiplex PCR, and TCRdb's table has in-frame clones only and misses some. The data hold over 75,000 clones, with about 89% observed a single time. Documented time point: pretreatment peripheral blood. There were between 1 and 8 samples from each patient, taken pretreatment and on-treatment. This CDR3 is 17 amino acids long. V lost 5 bases and J lost 1; bases outside the gene matches: 6. CDR1 and CDR2 from the germline V gene are SEHNR and FQNEAQ (reference sequence). This sequence was found in a woman aged 80 or over with urothelial cancer. The sample consisted of PBMCs, taken around atezolizumab (anti-PD-L1) treatment. J is TRBJ1-3 and V is TRBV7-9; 12 bases are shared with TRBD1. CDR3 coding DNA: TGTGCCAGCAGCCGGGGGGACAGGGGGCGATCTGGAAACACCATATATTTT. This sequence encodes CASSRGDRGRSGNTIYF.